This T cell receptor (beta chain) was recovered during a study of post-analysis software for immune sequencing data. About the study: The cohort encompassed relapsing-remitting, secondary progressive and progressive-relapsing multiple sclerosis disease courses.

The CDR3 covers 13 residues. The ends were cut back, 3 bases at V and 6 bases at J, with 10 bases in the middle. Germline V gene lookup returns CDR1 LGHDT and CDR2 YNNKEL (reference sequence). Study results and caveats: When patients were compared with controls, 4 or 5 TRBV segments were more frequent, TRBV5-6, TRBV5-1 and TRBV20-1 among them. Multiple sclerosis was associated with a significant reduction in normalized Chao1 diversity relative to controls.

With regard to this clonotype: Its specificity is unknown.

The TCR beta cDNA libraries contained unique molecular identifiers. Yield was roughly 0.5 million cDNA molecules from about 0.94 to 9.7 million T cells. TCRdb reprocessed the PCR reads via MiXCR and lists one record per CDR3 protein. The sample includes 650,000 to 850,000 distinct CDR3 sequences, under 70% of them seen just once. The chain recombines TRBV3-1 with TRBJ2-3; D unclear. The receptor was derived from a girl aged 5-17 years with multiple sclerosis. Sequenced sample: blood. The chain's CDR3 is CASSQTHSDTQYF. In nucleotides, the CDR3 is TGTGCCAGCAGCCAGACCCATAGCGATACGCAGTATTTT.